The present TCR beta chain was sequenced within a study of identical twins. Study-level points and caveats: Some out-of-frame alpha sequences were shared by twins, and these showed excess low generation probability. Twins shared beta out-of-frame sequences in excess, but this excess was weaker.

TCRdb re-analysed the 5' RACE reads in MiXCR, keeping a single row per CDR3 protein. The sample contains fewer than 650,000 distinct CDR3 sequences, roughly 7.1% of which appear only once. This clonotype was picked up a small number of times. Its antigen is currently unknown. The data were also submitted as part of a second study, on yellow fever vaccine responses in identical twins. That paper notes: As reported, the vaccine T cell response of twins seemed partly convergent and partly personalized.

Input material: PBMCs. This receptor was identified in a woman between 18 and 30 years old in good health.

CDR3 nucleotide sequence: TGCAGTGCTAGGCGGGTAGCGGGACCTATCACAGATACGCAGTATTTT. The encoded protein is CSARRVAGPITDTQYF. V gene TRBV20-1 combines with J gene TRBJ2-3, with 8 bases matching TRBD2. The CDR3 runs to 16 residues. Germline CDR1 and CDR2: DFQATT and SNEGSKA (reference sequence). V lost 3 bases and J lost 2; bases outside the gene matches: 10.